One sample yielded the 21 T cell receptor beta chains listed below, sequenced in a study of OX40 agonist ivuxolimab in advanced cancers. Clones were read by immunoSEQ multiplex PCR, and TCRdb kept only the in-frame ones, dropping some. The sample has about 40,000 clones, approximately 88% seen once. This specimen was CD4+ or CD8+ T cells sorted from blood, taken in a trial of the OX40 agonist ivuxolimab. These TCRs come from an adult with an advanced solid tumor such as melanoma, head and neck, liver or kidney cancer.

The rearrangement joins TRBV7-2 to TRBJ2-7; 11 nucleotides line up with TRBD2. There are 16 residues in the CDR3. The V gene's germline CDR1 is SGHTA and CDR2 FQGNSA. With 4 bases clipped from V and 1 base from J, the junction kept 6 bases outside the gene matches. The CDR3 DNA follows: TGTGCCAGCAGCTCCCCAACTAGCGGGAGATCCTACGAGCAGTACTTC. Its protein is CASSSPTSGRSYEQYF. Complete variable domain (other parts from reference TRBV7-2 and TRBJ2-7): GAGVSQSPSNKVTEKGKDVELRCDPISGHTALYWYRQSLGQGLEFLIYFQGNSAPDKSGLPSDRFSAERTGGSVSTLTIQRTQQEDSAVYLCASSSPTSGRSYEQYFGPGTRLTVT.

Here the CDR3 DNA reads TGTGCCAGCAGTTTTGGGTTGGCGGGGGCCAACGAGCAGTACTTC. Its translation is CASSFGLAGANEQYF. The chain couples TRBV28 to TRBJ2-7, with a weak D call TRBD2 (7 bases). V was trimmed by 3 bases and J by 5 bases, leaving 17 bases between them. Germline lookup yields CDR1 MDHEN and CDR2 SYDVKM. The CDR3 totals 15 residues.

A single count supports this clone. The CDR3, as DNA: TGTGCCAGCAGCCAATCCCCCGGGACAGGACGCTACGAGCAGTACTTC. Its protein product is CASSQSPGTGRYEQYF. The chain employs TRBV16 and TRBJ2-7; TRBD1 aligns across 8 bases. Germline CDR1 KGHSY, CDR2 FQNENV. V was pared by 0 bases and J by 3 bases, with 7 bases of the junction left unmatched. The CDR3 sequence is 16 residues long. Based on the CDR3 plus reference TRBV16 and TRBJ2-7, the full variable domain is GEEVAQTPKHLVRGEGQKAKLYCAPIKGHSYVFWYQQVLKNEFKFLISFQNENVFDETGMPKERFSAKCLPNSPCSLEIQATKLEDSAVYFCASSQSPGTGRYEQYFGPGTRLTVT.

The CDR3 nucleotides read TGTGCCAGCAGTTCCCTTTCCCGTGGGAGCACAGATACGCAGTATTTT. As protein: CASSSLSRGSTDTQYF. This rearrangement joins TRBV27 to TRBJ2-3; D call uncertain. Germline V gives CDR1 MNHEY, CDR2 SMNVEV (reference sequence). The CDR3 consists of 16 residues. V lost 4 bases, J lost 0 bases, and 14 bases lay in between.

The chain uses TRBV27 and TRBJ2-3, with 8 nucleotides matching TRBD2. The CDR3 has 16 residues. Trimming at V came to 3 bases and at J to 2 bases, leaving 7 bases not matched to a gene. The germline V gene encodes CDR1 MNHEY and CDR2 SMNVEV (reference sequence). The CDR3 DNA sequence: TGTGCCAGCAGTTTTGCTAGCGGGTTAAACACAGATACGCAGTATTTT. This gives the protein CASSFASGLNTDTQYF.

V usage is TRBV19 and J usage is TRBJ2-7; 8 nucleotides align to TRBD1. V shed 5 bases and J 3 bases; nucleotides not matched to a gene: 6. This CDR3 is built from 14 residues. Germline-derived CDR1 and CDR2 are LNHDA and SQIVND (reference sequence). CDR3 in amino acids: CASSAQGDSYEQYF. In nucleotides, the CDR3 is TGTGCCAGTAGTGCACAGGGGGACAGCTACGAGCAGTACTTC.

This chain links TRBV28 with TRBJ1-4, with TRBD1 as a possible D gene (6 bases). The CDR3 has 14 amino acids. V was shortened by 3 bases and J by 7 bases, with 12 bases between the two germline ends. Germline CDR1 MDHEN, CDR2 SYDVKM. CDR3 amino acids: CASSFRGGGEKLFF. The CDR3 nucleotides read TGTGCCAGCAGTTTTCGGGGGGGCGGTGAAAAACTGTTTTTT.

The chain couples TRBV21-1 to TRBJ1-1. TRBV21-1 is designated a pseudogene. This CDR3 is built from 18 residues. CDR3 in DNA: TGTGCCAGCAGCAAAGGTCGGAGGGAGCCCGACCTGAACACTGAAGCTTTCTTT. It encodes CASSKGRREPDLNTEAFF.

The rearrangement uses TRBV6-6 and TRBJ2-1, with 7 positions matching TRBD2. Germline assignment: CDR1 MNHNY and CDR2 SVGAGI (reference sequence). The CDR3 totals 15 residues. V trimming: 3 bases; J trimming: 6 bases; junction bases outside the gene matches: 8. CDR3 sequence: CASSYTVAGGNEQFF. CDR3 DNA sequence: TGTGCCAGCAGTTATACGGTAGCGGGCGGCAATGAGCAGTTCTTC.

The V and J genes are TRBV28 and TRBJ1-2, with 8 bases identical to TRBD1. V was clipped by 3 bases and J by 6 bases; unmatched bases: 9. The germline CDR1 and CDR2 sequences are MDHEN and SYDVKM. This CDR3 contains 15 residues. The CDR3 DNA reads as TGTGCCAGCAGTTTCATCCAGGGGGCGATGGATGGCTACACCTTC. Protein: CASSFIQGAMDGYTF.

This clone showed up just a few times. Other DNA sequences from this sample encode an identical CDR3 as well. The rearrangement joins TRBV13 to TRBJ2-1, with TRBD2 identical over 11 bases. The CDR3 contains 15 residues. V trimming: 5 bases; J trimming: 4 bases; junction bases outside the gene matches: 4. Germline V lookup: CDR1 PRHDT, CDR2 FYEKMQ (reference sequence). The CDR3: CASSPTSGSYNEQFF. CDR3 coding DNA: TGTGCCAGCAGCCCAACTAGCGGGAGTTACAATGAGCAGTTCTTC.

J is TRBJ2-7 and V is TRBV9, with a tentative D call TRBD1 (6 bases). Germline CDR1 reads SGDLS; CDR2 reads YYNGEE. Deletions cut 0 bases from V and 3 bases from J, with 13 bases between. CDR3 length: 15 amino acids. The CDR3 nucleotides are TGTGCCAGCAGCGTAGCATCTGGGGGCGGCTACGAGCAGTACTTC. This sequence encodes CASSVASGGGYEQYF.

The CDR3 DNA follows: TGTGCCAGCAGCCAGCTAACGGGCCTGATTCCCAATGAGCAGTTCTTC. Translating it yields CASSQLTGLIPNEQFF. This chain connects TRBV27 to TRBJ2-1; D ambiguous. Trimming took off 6 bases at V and 6 bases at J, with 21 bases between the two ends. This CDR3 has 16 residues. Germline CDR1 and CDR2: MNHEY and SMNVEV (reference sequence).

CDR3 DNA sequence: TGTGCCAGAAACAGAGATGATAATCAGCCCCAGCATTTT. It translates to CARNRDDNQPQHF. The J gene is TRBJ1-5, the V gene TRBV28; D not resolved. The CDR3 is made up of 13 amino acids. Germline V gene lookup returns CDR1 MDHEN and CDR2 SYDVKM. V lost 9 bases, J lost 4 bases, and 13 bases lay in between. The complete variable domain, with remaining parts taken from reference TRBV28 and TRBJ1-5, reads DVKVTQSSRYLVKRTGEKVFLECVQDMDHENMFWYRQDPGLGLRLIYFSYDVKMKEKGDIPEGYSVSREKKERFSLILESASTNQTSMYLCARNRDDNQPQHFGDGTRLSIL.

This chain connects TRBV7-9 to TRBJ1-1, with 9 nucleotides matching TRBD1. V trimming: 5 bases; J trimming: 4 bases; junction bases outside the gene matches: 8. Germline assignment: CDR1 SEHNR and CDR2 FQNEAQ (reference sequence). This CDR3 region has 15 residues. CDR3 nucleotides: TGTGCCAGCAGCGTGAACAGGGGGCCGAGCACTGAAGCTTTCTTT. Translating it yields CASSVNRGPSTEAFF.

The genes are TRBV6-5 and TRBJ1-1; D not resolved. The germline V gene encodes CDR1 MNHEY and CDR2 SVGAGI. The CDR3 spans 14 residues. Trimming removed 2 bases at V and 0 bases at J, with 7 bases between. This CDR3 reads CASSYGNMNTEAFF. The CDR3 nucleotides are TGTGCCAGCAGTTACGGGAACATGAACACTGAAGCTTTCTTT.

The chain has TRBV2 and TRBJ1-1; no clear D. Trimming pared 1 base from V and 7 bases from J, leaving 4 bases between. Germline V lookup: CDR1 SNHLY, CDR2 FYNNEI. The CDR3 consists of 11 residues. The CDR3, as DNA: TGTGCCAGCAGTGAAGGGAGTGAAGCTTTCTTT. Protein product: CASSEGSEAFF.

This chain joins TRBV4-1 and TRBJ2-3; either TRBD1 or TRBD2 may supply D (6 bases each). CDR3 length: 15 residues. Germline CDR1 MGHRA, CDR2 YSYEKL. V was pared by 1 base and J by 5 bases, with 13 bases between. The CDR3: CASSQVWGAKDTQYF. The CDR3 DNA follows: TGCGCCAGCAGCCAAGTTTGGGGGGCGAAAGATACGCAGTATTTT.

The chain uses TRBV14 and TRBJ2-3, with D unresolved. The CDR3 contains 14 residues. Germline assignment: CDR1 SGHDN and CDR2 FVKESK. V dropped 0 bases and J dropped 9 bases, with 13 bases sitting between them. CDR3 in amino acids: CASSQDLSLVTQYF. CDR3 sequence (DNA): TGTGCCAGCAGCCAAGATCTTTCCTTGGTCACGCAGTATTTT.

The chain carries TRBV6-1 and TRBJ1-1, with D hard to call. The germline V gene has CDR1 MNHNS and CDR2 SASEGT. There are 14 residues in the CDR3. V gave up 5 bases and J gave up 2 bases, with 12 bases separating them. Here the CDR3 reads CASSPLEGNTEAFF. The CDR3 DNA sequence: TGTGCCAGCAGTCCCCTCGAGGGAAACACTGAAGCTTTCTTT.

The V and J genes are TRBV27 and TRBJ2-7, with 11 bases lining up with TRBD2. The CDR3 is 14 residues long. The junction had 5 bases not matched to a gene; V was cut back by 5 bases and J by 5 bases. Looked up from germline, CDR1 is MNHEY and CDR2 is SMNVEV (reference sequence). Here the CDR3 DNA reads TGTGCCAGCAGTCCCGGGACTAGCGGCCACGAGCAGTACTTC. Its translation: CASSPGTSGHEQYF.